What follows are 15 T cell receptor beta chains derived from one specimen sequenced in a study of blood T cell repertoires in COVID-19. The method was immunoSEQ multiplex PCR; TCRdb's version includes in-frame clones alone and lacks a portion of them. The sample has around 140,000 clones; about 86% are singletons. The sequencing sample was made of peripheral blood. The receptor source for this set is a woman aged 55-69 years with active or convalescent COVID-19.

This clone appeared a single time. J is TRBJ1-5 and V is TRBV30, with D perhaps TRBD1 (6 bases). The germline V gene has CDR1 GTSNPN and CDR2 SVGIG (reference sequence). Trimming left V 3 bases short and J 0 bases short, with 12 bases between. The CDR3 is made up of 15 amino acids. CDR3 bases: TGTGCCTGGAGCGCTGACAGGTATAGCAATCAGCCCCAGCATTTT. It yields the protein CAWSADRYSNQPQHF.

The CDR3 nucleotides read TGCGCCAGCAGCGCTCTACAGGGAAACTATGGCTACACCTTC. Its translation is CASSALQGNYGYTF. The chain combines TRBV5-1 with TRBJ1-2, with D possibly matching TRBD1 (6 bases). In germline, CDR1 is SGHRS, CDR2 YFSETQ. Trimming stripped 4 bases from V and 2 bases from J, with 12 bases between. The CDR3 extends over 14 amino acids.

CDR3 sequence reads: CASSPVRTGIEAFF. In nucleotides, the CDR3 is TGTGCCAGCAGCCCCGTCCGGACAGGCATTGAAGCTTTCTTT. The rearrangement joins TRBV13 to TRBJ1-1; TRBD1 agrees at 7 bases. The CDR3 consists of 14 residues. The ends lost 5 bases at V and 7 bases at J; junction bases unmatched: 10. Germline V gene data show CDR1 as PRHDT and CDR2 as FYEKMQ (reference sequence).

The chain carries TRBV18 and TRBJ1-1, with TRBD1 matching 12 bases. This CDR3 is 18 amino acids long. J was trimmed by 1 base and V by 3 bases; bases with no gene match: 9. Per the germline V gene, CDR1 is KGHSH and CDR2 is LQKENI. CDR3 protein: CASSPNTGQGAGNTEAFF. CDR3 coding DNA: TGTGCCAGCTCACCTAACACGGGACAGGGGGCGGGGAACACTGAAGCTTTCTTT.

The chain carries TRBV2 and TRBJ1-2; no clear D gene. V was trimmed by 3 bases and J by 6 bases, leaving 17 bases between them. Germline CDR1 SNHLY, CDR2 FYNNEI. The CDR3 spans 15 residues. This CDR3 is CASSDSRSGVDGYTF. In DNA, the CDR3 is TGTGCCAGCAGTGATTCCCGTTCCGGGGTCGATGGCTACACCTTC.

The chain links TRBV5-4 to TRBJ2-5; 10 positions match TRBD1. The CDR3 length is 15 residues. V was pared by 4 bases and J by 5 bases, with 8 bases of the junction left unmatched. Germline loops: CDR1 SGHNT, CDR2 YYREEE (reference sequence). The CDR3 nucleotides read TGTGCCAGCAGCGGAAAGACAGGGGGCATTGAGACCCAGTACTTC. It specifies CASSGKTGGIETQYF.

This clone has ten or more counts. V is TRBV7-2 and J is TRBJ2-7; 15 nucleotides agree with TRBD2. J lost 7 bases, V lost 1 base, and 2 bases had no gene match. CDR1 and CDR2 (germline): SGHTA, FQGNSA. The CDR3 extends over 15 amino acids. The DNA for the CDR3 is TGTGCCAGCAGCTTAGGAGGACTAGCGGGAGGGGAGCAGTACTTC. Translated: CASSLGGLAGGEQYF.

The chain combines TRBV5-6 with TRBJ1-1, with 9 bases matching TRBD1. CDR1 SGHDT and CDR2 YYEEEE come from the germline V gene. The CDR3 is 15 residues long. The V and J ends lost 4 bases and 1 base, in that order; junction bases with no gene match: 5. CDR3 loop: CASSAGTGWNTEAFF. The CDR3 nucleotides read TGTGCCAGCAGCGCCGGGACAGGGTGGAACACTGAAGCTTTCTTT.

The rearrangement uses TRBV4-2 and TRBJ2-1; TRBD2 aligns across 10 bases. The length of the CDR3 is 16 residues. The germline V gene encodes CDR1 LGHNA and CDR2 YNFKEQ. The V gene end was trimmed by 3 bases and the J gene end by 3 bases; junction bases not matched to a gene: 5. This chain's CDR3 is CASSHPGTSDYNEQFF. The DNA for the CDR3 is TGTGCCAGCAGCCATCCCGGGACTAGCGACTACAATGAGCAGTTCTTC.

The chain combines TRBV28 with TRBJ1-2; D might be TRBD1 (5 bases). The CDR3 extends over 16 amino acids. The germline gives CDR1 MDHEN, CDR2 SYDVKM. The V gene lost 4 bases and the J gene lost 6 bases, with 21 bases spanning the gap. CDR3 sequence reads: CASSSPHGGEGHGYTF. In nucleotides, the CDR3 is TGTGCCAGCAGTTCCCCCCATGGAGGGGAGGGGCATGGCTACACCTTC.

This sequence joins TRBV30 and TRBJ2-1; 8 nucleotides align to TRBD2. The CDR3 extends over 14 amino acids. Per the germline V gene, CDR1 is GTSNPN and CDR2 is SVGIG (reference sequence). The ends lost 1 base at V and 4 bases at J; junction bases unmatched: 3. This CDR3 reads CAWSARGGYNEQFF. The CDR3 DNA sequence: TGTGCCTGGAGTGCCCGGGGGGGATACAATGAGCAGTTCTTC.

This clone was counted a single time. The chain has TRBV3-1 (or the pseudogene TRBV3-2) and TRBJ2-5; TRBD1 might be the D (6 bases). V gave up 6 bases and J gave up 5 bases, with 13 bases separating them. This CDR3 has 13 residues. Germline CDR1 reads LGHDT; CDR2 reads YNNKEL (reference sequence). As DNA, the CDR3 is TGTGCCAGCAGAACAGGGCCCCCCGAGACCCAGTACTTC. Protein product: CASRTGPPETQYF.

V and J are TRBV5-8 and TRBJ1-6; 9 bases are a match to TRBD1. CDR3 length: 17 residues. The germline V gene encodes CDR1 SGHTS and CDR2 YDEGEE. V gave up 0 bases and J gave up 7 bases; unmatched junction bases: 8. In DNA, the CDR3 is TGTGCCAGCAGCTTGGCCCGGGACAGGGTTGGAAATTCACCCCTCCACTTT. It yields the protein CASSLARDRVGNSPLHF.

CDR3 DNA sequence: TGTGCCAGCAGTTTATTTCAGGGGTACCCAGATACGCAGTATTTT. Amino acid sequence: CASSLFQGYPDTQYF. The V and J genes are TRBV28 and TRBJ2-3; D is possibly TRBD1 (6 bases). The germline CDR1 and CDR2 sequences are MDHEN and SYDVKM. V lost 1 base and J 4 bases, leaving 12 bases between the germline ends. CDR3 length: 15 amino acids.

The chain is built from TRBV28 and TRBJ1-6; D perhaps matches TRBD1 (5 bases). V was cut by 5 bases and J by 0 bases, with 11 bases left in between. CDR3 length: 16 residues. The germline V gene encodes CDR1 MDHEN and CDR2 SYDVKM. The CDR3 nucleotides are TGTGCCAGCAGTCCAACCGACAGCTCCTATAATTCACCCCTCCACTTT. Translated, it gives CASSPTDSSYNSPLHF.